This T cell receptor (beta chain) was documented in a study of shared clonotypes between healthy human individuals. Study context: CD4 naive and CD4 memory each took three plates per donor, while CD8 naive took two and CD8 memory one.

The V segment lost 5 bases and the J segment 5 bases; nucleotides outside the gene matches: 5. Germline loops: CDR1 MDHEN, CDR2 SYDVKM. The CDR3 loop spans 13 amino acids. How the authors handled the data: Filtering was not the same, since immunoSEQ gave junction-only sequences without quality scores. Here immunoSEQ multiplex PCR was the method, and the copy in TCRdb shows in-frame clones only, minus some. That table is the source of V, J and clone size, and D and trimming were worked out from the DNA. The table shows some 2.1 million clones, with approximately 94% occurring only once. The naive CD8 population came from CD45RO-negative cells selected for CCR7, without terminally differentiated effector memory CD45RA+ cells.

The source is a man aged 18 to 29 in good health. Sequences were obtained from naive CD8+ T cells sorted from blood. The V call is TRBV28, the J call TRBJ2-7, with 8 bases that match TRBD1. CDR3 coding DNA: TGTGCCAGCAGTCATCAGGGGGCGGACGAGCAGTACTTC. As protein: CASSHQGADEQYF.